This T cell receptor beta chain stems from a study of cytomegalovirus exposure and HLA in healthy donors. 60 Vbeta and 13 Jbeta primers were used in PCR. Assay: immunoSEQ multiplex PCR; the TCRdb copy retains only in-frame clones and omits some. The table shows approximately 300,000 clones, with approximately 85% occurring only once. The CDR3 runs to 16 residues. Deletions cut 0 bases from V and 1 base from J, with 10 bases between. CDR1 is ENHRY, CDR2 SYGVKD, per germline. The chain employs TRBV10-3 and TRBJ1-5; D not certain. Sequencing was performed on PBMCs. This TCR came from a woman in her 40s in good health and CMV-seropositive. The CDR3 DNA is TGTGCCATCAGTGAGTCATCGGGAACCAGCAATCAGCCCCAGCATTTT. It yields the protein CAISESSGTSNQPQHF.